This entry lists 15 T cell receptor beta chains sequenced from one sample in a study of blood T cell repertoires in COVID-19. The repertoire was sequenced with immunoSEQ multiplex PCR; TCRdb's copy has only in-frame clones and lacks some. The sample lists 300,000 to 350,000 clones; 85% to 90% were seen once. The specimen was peripheral blood. These receptors all come from a woman aged 45-59 years with COVID-19, enrolled during active disease.

The chain combines TRBV7-2 with TRBJ2-1; D is possibly TRBD2 (6 bases). This CDR3 has 15 amino acids. Germline loops: CDR1 SGHTA, CDR2 FQGNSA. V lost 4 bases, J lost 10 bases, and 20 bases lay in between. The CDR3 DNA reads as TGTGCCAGCAGCTGGAGGGTCCAGGGAGCTTTCGAGCAGTTCTTC. Protein product: CASSWRVQGAFEQFF.

This clone was observed a handful of times. The V call is TRBV7-6, the J call TRBJ2-5; 11 positions match TRBD2. In germline, CDR1 is SGHVS, CDR2 FNYEAQ. This CDR3 contains 15 residues. V shed 5 bases, J shed 5 bases, and the junction held 7 bases outside the gene matches. CDR3: CASSPGTSGRETQYF. The DNA of the CDR3 is TGTGCCAGCAGCCCTGGGACTAGCGGACGGGAGACCCAGTACTTC. Full variable domain (rest looked up from reference TRBV7-6 and TRBJ2-5): GAGVSQSPRYKVTKRGQDVALRCDPISGHVSLYWYRQALGQGPEFLTYFNYEAQQDKSGLPNDRFSAERPEGSISTLTIQRTEQRDSAMYRCASSPGTSGRETQYFGPGTRLLVL.

The DNA for the CDR3 is TGTGCCAGCAGCTTACTAGCGGGAGGCTTCTACGAGCAGTACTTC. As protein: CASSLLAGGFYEQYF. This chain links TRBV7-9 with TRBJ2-7; the match to TRBD2 covers 11 bases. With V trimmed by 2 bases and J by 3 bases, 3 bases remained unmatched. CDR3 length: 15 amino acids. Germline CDR1 is SEHNR and CDR2 is FQNEAQ (reference sequence).

The chain carries TRBV3-1 (or the pseudogene TRBV3-2) and TRBJ1-2; D is unclear. The V and J ends lost 3 bases and 3 bases respectively, with 8 bases between them. The CDR3 runs 13 residues. Per germline, CDR1 LGHDT and CDR2 YNNKEL (reference sequence). CDR3 DNA: TGTGCCAGCAGCCACGAGGACTACTATGGCTACACCTTC. This encodes CASSHEDYYGYTF.

The chain has TRBV30 and TRBJ2-1, with 9 bases fitting TRBD2. This CDR3 is 14 amino acids long. CDR1 and CDR2 (germline): GTSNPN, SVGIG (reference sequence). Trimming took 5 bases from V and 7 from J; bases not matched to a gene: 9. The CDR3 here is CAWSTSGRFNEQFF. For the CDR3, the DNA is TGTGCCTGGTCTACGAGCGGGAGGTTTAATGAGCAGTTCTTC.

The chain employs TRBV5-1 and TRBJ1-5; D call uncertain. The CDR3 has 14 amino acids. The V gene lost 4 bases and the J gene lost 6 bases, with 14 bases spanning the gap. Germline assignment: CDR1 SGHRS and CDR2 YFSETQ. CDR3 protein: CASSLNPYSQPQHF. The CDR3 DNA sequence: TGCGCCAGCAGCCTGAATCCTTACAGTCAGCCCCAGCATTTT.

The chain links TRBV29-1 to TRBJ1-4, with D perhaps matching TRBD1 (6 bases). Germline V gene sequence: CDR1 SQVTM, CDR2 ANQGSEA. V was clipped by 5 bases and J by 0 bases, with 22 bases between them. The CDR3 is made up of 18 amino acids. This CDR3 is CSVTEGQQQIPTNEKLFF. For the CDR3, the DNA is TGCAGCGTTACAGAAGGACAGCAACAAATTCCAACTAATGAAAAACTGTTTTTT.

The chain carries TRBV6-5 and TRBJ2-2; the match to TRBD2 covers 10 bases. Germline loops: CDR1 MNHEY, CDR2 SVGAGI. The CDR3 covers 15 residues. Trimming took 6 bases from V and 7 from J; bases not matched to a gene: 8. The DNA of the CDR3 is TGTGCCAGCAGAAAAAAACTAGCGGGGCACGGGGAGCTGTTTTTT. This translates into CASRKKLAGHGELFF.

The rearrangement joins TRBV6-1 to TRBJ1-4; 8 bases agree with TRBD1. This CDR3 contains 17 residues. V lost 1 base, J lost 8 bases, and 12 bases stayed unmatched. CDR1 MNHNS and CDR2 SASEGT come from the germline V gene. For the CDR3, the DNA is TGTGCCAGCAGTGAAGGGGGTGTCGAGACAGGGGAAGAAAAACTGTTTTTT. Amino acids: CASSEGGVETGEEKLFF.

The CDR3 region has the DNA TGTGCCAGCAGTTTACAGATCGCTGAAGCTTTCTTT. Its translation is CASSLQIAEAFF. The chain recombines TRBV27 with TRBJ1-1; D gene ambiguous. CDR3 length: 12 amino acids. V was shortened by 2 bases and J by 6 bases, with 7 bases between the two germline ends. Germline V gene sequence: CDR1 MNHEY, CDR2 SMNVEV (reference sequence).

V is TRBV27 and J is TRBJ2-7; 12 bases map to TRBD2. Germline assignment: CDR1 MNHEY and CDR2 SMNVEV (reference sequence). With V trimmed by 2 bases and J by 3 bases, 5 bases remained unmatched. The CDR3 is 16 amino acids. CDR3 nucleotides: TGTGCCAGCAGTTTACGACTAGCGGGAGCCTTCTACGAGCAGTACTTC. It translates to CASSLRLAGAFYEQYF.

The chain couples TRBV30 to TRBJ1-1; possible D gene TRBD1, 6 bases. Germline V gives CDR1 GTSNPN, CDR2 SVGIG (reference sequence). V gave up 5 bases and J gave up 4 bases, with 14 bases separating them. CDR3 length equals 13 residues. This chain's CDR3 is CAWALTGLTEAFF. CDR3 DNA sequence: TGTGCCTGGGCCCTGACAGGTCTCACTGAAGCTTTCTTT.

The chain couples TRBV18 to TRBJ1-2; D is unresolved. The CDR3 is 11 amino acids. Germline V CDR1 and CDR2: KGHSH, LQKENI. V was shortened by 2 bases and J by 6 bases, with 4 bases between the two germline ends. The CDR3 loop reads CASSPSNGYTF. The CDR3 coding sequence is TGTGCCAGCTCACCATCCAATGGCTACACCTTC.

The gene calls are TRBV4-3 and TRBJ2-1; D is undetermined. From germline, CDR1 is LGHNA and CDR2 YSLEER. The CDR3 is 13 residues long. V dropped 0 bases and J dropped 12 bases, with 12 bases sitting between them. CDR3 in DNA: TGCGCCAGCAGCCAAGACAGAGTTCGAGGGCAGTTCTTC. It translates to CASSQDRVRGQFF.

V and J are TRBV6-2 or TRBV6-3 and TRBJ2-3; the D is unclear. In germline, CDR1 is MNHEY, CDR2 SVGEGT. Trimming shortened V by 6 bases and J by 4 bases, and 14 bases separated the two germline ends. This CDR3 comprises 14 residues. In nucleotides, the CDR3 is TGTGCCAGCAGACCTAGACTCGTCCCAGATACGCAGTATTTT. It translates to CASRPRLVPDTQYF.